A single sample is the source of the 18 T cell receptor beta chains below, sequenced in a study of cytomegalovirus exposure and HLA in healthy donors. 13 Jbeta primers and 60 Vbeta primers were used for the PCR. Assay: immunoSEQ multiplex PCR; the TCRdb copy retains only in-frame clones and omits some. The sample lists around 200,000 clones, around 80% occurring once. Material for sequencing was PBMCs. Receptor source: a woman in her twenties or thirties in good health and CMV-seropositive.

This chain connects TRBV19 to TRBJ2-7; unclear D gene. V shed 3 bases and J shed 2 bases, with 11 bases lying between them. The CDR3 spans 14 residues. CDR1 is LNHDA, CDR2 SQIVND, per germline (reference sequence). CDR3 loop: CASSIMAEAYEQYF. The CDR3 nucleotides are TGTGCCAGTAGTATTATGGCAGAAGCCTACGAGCAGTACTTC.

This sequence joins TRBV5-1 and TRBJ2-3; D is possibly TRBD1 (6 bases). The CDR3 loop spans 13 amino acids. The germline V and J ends were trimmed by 4 bases and 6 bases, with 12 bases remaining between them. Germline values: CDR1 SGHRS, CDR2 YFSETQ. CDR3: CASSGSGEDTQYF. CDR3 nucleotides: TGCGCCAGCAGCGGCTCAGGGGAGGATACGCAGTATTTT.

The chain has TRBV7-8 and TRBJ2-7, with 7 bases lining up with TRBD2. The CDR3 loop spans 16 amino acids. Germline trimming cut 5 bases from V and 3 bases from J; bases unmatched to any gene: 13. CDR1 is SGHVS, CDR2 FQNEAQ, per germline. The chain's CDR3 is CASSPRIGGRVYEQYF. As DNA, the CDR3 is TGTGCCAGCAGCCCTAGAATCGGCGGGAGAGTCTACGAGCAGTACTTC. Combining the CDR3 with reference TRBV7-8 and TRBJ2-7 gives the whole variable domain GAGVSQSPRYKVAKRGQDVALRCDPISGHVSLFWYQQALGQGPEFLTYFQNEAQLDKSGLPSDRFFAERPEGSVSTLKIQRTQQEDSAVYLCASSPRIGGRVYEQYFGPGTRLTVT.

The chain joins TRBV11-2 to TRBJ2-2; D possibly corresponds to TRBD2 (5 bases). The germline CDR1 and CDR2 sequences are SGHAT and FQNNGV. The CDR3 has 14 residues. The V gene lost 11 bases and the J gene lost 2 bases, with 15 bases spanning the gap. The CDR3 protein is CALSREFNTGELFF. The CDR3 bases are TGTGCCCTGTCTAGGGAGTTTAACACCGGGGAGCTGTTTTTT.

The genes are TRBV18 and TRBJ1-2; D ambiguous. The ends were cut back, 3 bases at V and 7 bases at J, with 27 bases in the middle. CDR1 is KGHSH, CDR2 LQKENI, per germline. The CDR3 loop spans 18 amino acids. The CDR3 loop is CASSPGLSILTELAGYTF. DNA for the CDR3: TGTGCCAGCTCACCGGGCCTCTCGATTCTTACTGAACTCGCTGGCTACACCTTC.

This chain connects TRBV9 to TRBJ2-7, with D tentatively TRBD1 (5 bases). The CDR3 extends over 13 amino acids. V lost 0 bases, J lost 6 bases, and 10 bases lay in between. The germline CDR1 and CDR2 sequences are SGDLS and YYNGEE. CDR3 protein: CASSVAPQGEQYF. Here the CDR3 DNA reads TGTGCCAGCAGCGTAGCGCCCCAGGGCGAGCAGTACTTC.

The V gene is TRBV7-6, the J gene TRBJ1-1, with D possibly being TRBD1 (5 bases). The germline CDR1 and CDR2 sequences are SGHVS and FNYEAQ. CDR3 length: 19 amino acids. Trimming removed 2 bases from V and 4 bases from J, with 26 bases in between. The CDR3 sequence: CASSLSFGATNTEGTEAFF. DNA of the CDR3: TGTGCCAGCAGCTTAAGTTTTGGGGCCACGAACACTGAAGGCACTGAAGCTTTCTTT.

For the CDR3, the DNA is TGCGCCAGCAGCCTATCGGACAGGGAAGGCAATCAGCCCCAGCATTTT. Encoded protein: CASSLSDREGNQPQHF. J is TRBJ1-5 and V is TRBV4-3; 8 bases are a match to TRBD1. This CDR3 is 16 amino acids long. Losses at the gene ends were 4 bases for V and 2 bases for J; bases not matched to a gene: 7. Germline assignment: CDR1 LGHNA and CDR2 YSLEER.

The chain uses TRBV10-3 and TRBJ1-2, with 9 nucleotides matching TRBD1. V trimming: 1 base; J trimming: 2 bases; junction bases outside the gene matches: 5. This CDR3 has 16 amino acids. Germline V gives CDR1 ENHRY, CDR2 SYGVKD. DNA for the CDR3: TGTGCCATCAGTGAGTTTACCGGGACAGGGAACTATGGCTACACCTTC. It specifies CAISEFTGTGNYGYTF.

This chain joins TRBV19 and TRBJ2-3, with 9 bases lining up with TRBD1. Germline V gene lookup returns CDR1 LNHDA and CDR2 SQIVND (reference sequence). This CDR3 region has 17 residues. The ends lost 10 bases at V and 0 bases at J; junction bases unmatched: 14. The CDR3 DNA reads TGTGCCACCCTCGGGGACAGGGCGAAGTCGAGCACAGATACGCAGTATTTT. Its translation is CATLGDRAKSSTDTQYF.

This sequence joins TRBV19 and TRBJ2-1; 7 nucleotides agree with TRBD2. This CDR3 region has 14 residues. Germline lookup yields CDR1 LNHDA and CDR2 SQIVND (reference sequence). V trimming: 6 bases; J trimming: 8 bases; junction bases outside the gene matches: 10. For the CDR3, the DNA is TGTGCCAGTAGGCTAGGCGGGAGTATCCATGAGCAGTTCTTC. It encodes CASRLGGSIHEQFF.

J is TRBJ2-2 and V is TRBV4-3; 8 bases fit TRBD1. Germline CDR1 reads LGHNA; CDR2 reads YSLEER. The length of the CDR3 is 16 residues. J lost 7 bases, V lost 4 bases, and 11 bases had no gene match. CDR3 nucleotide sequence: TGCGCCAGCAGCCCCAGTGGCAGGGGGCTGGGCGGGGAGCTGTTTTTT. As protein: CASSPSGRGLGGELFF.

For this clone: Germline and junction disagree at one end, which may indicate a read error. The V gene is TRBV4-1, the J gene TRBJ2-7; D is perhaps TRBD2 (5 bases). This CDR3 has 14 amino acids. Germline V lookup: CDR1 MGHRA, CDR2 YSYEKL. CDR3 amino acids: CASSQDRTDYQQYF. The CDR3 DNA reads as TGCGCCAGCAGCCAAGATAGAACAGACTACCAGCAGTACTTC.

This clone was observed a single time. This chain uses TRBV9 with TRBJ1-1; D is undetermined. The germline gives CDR1 SGDLS, CDR2 YYNGEE. The V gene lost 0 bases and the J gene lost 3 bases, with 12 bases spanning the gap. The CDR3 loop spans 15 amino acids. CDR3: CASSVDLREDTEAFF. CDR3 DNA: TGTGCCAGCAGCGTAGATTTGAGGGAGGACACTGAAGCTTTCTTT.

This clone was counted between two and nine times. V is TRBV14 and J is TRBJ2-1; weak D call: TRBD2 (6 bases). Deletions cut 1 base from V and 4 bases from J, with 11 bases between. This CDR3 comprises 15 residues. The germline CDR1 and CDR2 sequences are SGHDN and FVKESK. This chain's CDR3 is CASSQGGGMYNEQFF. For the CDR3, the DNA is TGTGCCAGCAGCCAAGGAGGCGGGATGTACAATGAGCAGTTCTTC.

This chain joins TRBV4-2 and TRBJ2-7, with D perhaps TRBD1 (5 bases). Germline CDR1 is LGHNA and CDR2 is YNFKEQ. The CDR3 length is 16 residues. The V end lost 0 bases, the J end lost 3 bases, and 15 bases lay between the germline ends. The CDR3 region has the DNA TGTGCCAGCAGCCAAGAGATGACCCAAGGGGTCTACGAGCAGTACTTC. Its translation is CASSQEMTQGVYEQYF.

The rearrangement links TRBV27 to TRBJ2-7; a weak D match, TRBD2 (5 bases). Germline V lookup: CDR1 MNHEY, CDR2 SMNVEV (reference sequence). Trimming left V 0 bases short and J 7 bases short, with 13 bases between. This CDR3 is 14 amino acids long. The DNA for the CDR3 is TGTGCCAGCAGTTTATCCCTTGGAACTAGTGAGCAGTACTTC. It specifies CASSLSLGTSEQYF.

In its sample, this clone was seen once. The chain has TRBV10-3 and TRBJ1-4, with 7 bases that match TRBD1. CDR1 is ENHRY, CDR2 SYGVKD, per germline. This CDR3 region has 15 residues. The V segment lost 2 bases and the J segment 4 bases; nucleotides outside the gene matches: 4. The CDR3 sequence is CAISEDRDSNEKLFF. The DNA of the CDR3 is TGTGCCATCAGTGAGGACAGGGACAGTAATGAAAAACTGTTTTTT.